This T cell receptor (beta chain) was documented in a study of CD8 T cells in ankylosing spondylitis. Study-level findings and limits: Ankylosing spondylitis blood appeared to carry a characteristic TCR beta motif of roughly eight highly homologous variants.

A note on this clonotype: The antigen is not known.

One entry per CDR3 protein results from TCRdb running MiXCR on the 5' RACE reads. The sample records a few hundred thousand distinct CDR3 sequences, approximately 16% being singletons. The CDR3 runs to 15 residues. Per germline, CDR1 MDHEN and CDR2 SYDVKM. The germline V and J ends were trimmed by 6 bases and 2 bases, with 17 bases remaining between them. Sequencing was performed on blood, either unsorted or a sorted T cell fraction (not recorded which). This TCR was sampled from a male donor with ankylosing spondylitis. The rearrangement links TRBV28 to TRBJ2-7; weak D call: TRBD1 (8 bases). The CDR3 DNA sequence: TGTGCCAGCAGCTTTGGACAGGGAGGGGCCTACGAGCAGTACTTC. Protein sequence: CASSFGQGGAYEQYF.